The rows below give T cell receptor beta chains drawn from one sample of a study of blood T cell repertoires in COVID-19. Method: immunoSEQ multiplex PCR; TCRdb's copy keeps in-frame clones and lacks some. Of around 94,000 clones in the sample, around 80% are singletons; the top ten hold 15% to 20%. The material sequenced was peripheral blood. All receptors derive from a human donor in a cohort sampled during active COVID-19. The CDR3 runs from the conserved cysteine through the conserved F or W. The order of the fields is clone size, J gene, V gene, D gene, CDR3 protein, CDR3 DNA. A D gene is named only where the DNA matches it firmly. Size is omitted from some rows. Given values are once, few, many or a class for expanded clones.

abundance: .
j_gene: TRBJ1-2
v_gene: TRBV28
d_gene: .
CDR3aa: CASSLRNRVRGYTF
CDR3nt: TGTGCCAGCAGTTTAAGGAATCGGGTGCGTGGCTACACCTTC

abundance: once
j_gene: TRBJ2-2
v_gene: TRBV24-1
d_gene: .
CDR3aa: CATGTRNTGELFF
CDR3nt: TGTGCCACCGGTACTAGGAACACCGGGGAGCTGTTTTTT

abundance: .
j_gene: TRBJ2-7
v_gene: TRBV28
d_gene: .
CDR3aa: CASTPGLRPLTYEQYF
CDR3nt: TGTGCCAGCACCCCAGGGCTTAGGCCACTTACCTACGAGCAGTACTTC

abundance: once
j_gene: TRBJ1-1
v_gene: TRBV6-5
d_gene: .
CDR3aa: CASSYSGQGKTEAFF
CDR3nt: TGTGCCAGCAGTTACTCGGGGCAGGGGAAGACTGAAGCTTTCTTT

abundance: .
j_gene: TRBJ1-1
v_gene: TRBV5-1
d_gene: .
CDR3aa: CASSFVLNTEAFF
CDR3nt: TGCGCCAGCAGCTTTGTTCTTAACACTGAAGCTTTCTTT

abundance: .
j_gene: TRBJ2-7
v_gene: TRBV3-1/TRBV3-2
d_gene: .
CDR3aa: CASSQDGKPLEEQYF
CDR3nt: TGTGCCAGCAGCCAAGACGGGAAGCCCCTTGAAGAGCAGTACTTC

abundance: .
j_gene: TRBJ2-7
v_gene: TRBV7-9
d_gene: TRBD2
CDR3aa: CASSFSGSSYEQYF
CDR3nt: TGTGCCAGCAGTTTTAGCGGGAGCTCCTACGAGCAGTACTTC

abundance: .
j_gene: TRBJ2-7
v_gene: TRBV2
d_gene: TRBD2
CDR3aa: CASGLAGAYEQYF
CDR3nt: TGTGCCAGCGGCCTAGCGGGGGCCTACGAGCAGTACTTC

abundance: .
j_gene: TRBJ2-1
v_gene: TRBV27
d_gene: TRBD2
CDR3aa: CASSSRGTSGRHPNNEQFF
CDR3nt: TGTGCCAGCAGTTCCAGGGGGACTAGCGGGAGGCACCCCAACAATGAGCAGTTCTTC

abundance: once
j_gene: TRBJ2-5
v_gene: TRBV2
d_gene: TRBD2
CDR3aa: CASSSGTSGRGTQYF
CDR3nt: TGTGCCAGCAGTTCCGGGACTAGCGGTCGGGGGACCCAGTACTTC

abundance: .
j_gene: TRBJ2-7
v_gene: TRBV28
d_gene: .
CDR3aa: CATEGLSSSYEQYF
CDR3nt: TGTGCCACGGAAGGACTATCCAGCTCCTACGAGCAGTACTTC

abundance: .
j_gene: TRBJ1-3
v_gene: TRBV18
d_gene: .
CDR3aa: CASSLTASSGNTIYF
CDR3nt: TGTGCCAGCTCACTTACGGCTAGCTCTGGAAACACCATATATTTT

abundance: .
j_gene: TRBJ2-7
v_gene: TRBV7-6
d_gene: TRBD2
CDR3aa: CASSLVSGRTYEQYF
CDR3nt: TGTGCCAGCAGCTTAGTTAGCGGGAGGACCTACGAGCAGTACTTC

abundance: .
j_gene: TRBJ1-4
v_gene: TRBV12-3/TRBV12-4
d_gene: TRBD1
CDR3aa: CASSLALDRGMFF
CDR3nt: TGTGCCAGCAGTTTAGCGCTCGACAGGGGAATGTTTTTT

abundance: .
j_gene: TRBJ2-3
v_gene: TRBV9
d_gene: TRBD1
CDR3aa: CASSFTGGRVDTQYF
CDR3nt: TGTGCCAGCAGCTTCACAGGGGGCCGGGTAGATACGCAGTATTTT

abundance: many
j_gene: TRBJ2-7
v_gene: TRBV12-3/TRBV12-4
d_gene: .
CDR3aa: CASSLGDIYEQYF
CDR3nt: TGTGCCAGCAGTTTGGGGGACATCTACGAGCAGTACTTC

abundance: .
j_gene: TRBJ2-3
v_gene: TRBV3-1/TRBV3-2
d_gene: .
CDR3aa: CASSQNIGADTQYF
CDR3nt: TGTGCCAGCAGCCAAAATATAGGAGCAGATACGCAGTATTTT

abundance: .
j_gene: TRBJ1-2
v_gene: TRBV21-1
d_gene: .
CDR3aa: CASSKGGDRDSPANYGYTF
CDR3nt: TGTGCCAGCAGCAAGGGAGGGGACAGGGATTCCCCCGCTAACTATGGCTACACCTTC

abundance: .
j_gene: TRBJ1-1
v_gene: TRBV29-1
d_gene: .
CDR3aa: CSVAYWGLNTEAFF
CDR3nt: TGCAGCGTTGCCTACTGGGGGCTTAACACTGAAGCTTTCTTT

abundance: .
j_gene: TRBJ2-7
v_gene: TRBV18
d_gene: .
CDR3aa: CASSPRAGGYEQYF
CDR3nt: TGTGCCAGCTCACCACGAGCCGGGGGCTACGAGCAGTACTTC

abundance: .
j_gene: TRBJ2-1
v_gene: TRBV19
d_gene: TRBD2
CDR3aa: CASTPGTSGSNEQFF
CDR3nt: TGTGCCAGTACCCCCGGGACTAGCGGGAGTAATGAGCAGTTCTTC

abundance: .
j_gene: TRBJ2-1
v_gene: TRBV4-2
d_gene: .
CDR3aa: CASSQHNQGYNEQFF
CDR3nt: TGTGCCAGCAGCCAACATAACCAGGGATACAATGAGCAGTTCTTC

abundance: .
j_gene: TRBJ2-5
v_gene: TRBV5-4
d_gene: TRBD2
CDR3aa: CASSATSGGPETQYF
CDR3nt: TGTGCCAGCAGCGCCACTAGCGGGGGCCCTGAGACCCAGTACTTC

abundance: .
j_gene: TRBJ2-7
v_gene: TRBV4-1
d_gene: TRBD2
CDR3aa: CASSQEEGGAYEQYF
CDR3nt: TGCGCCAGCAGCCAAGAGGAGGGAGGGGCCTACGAGCAGTACTTC

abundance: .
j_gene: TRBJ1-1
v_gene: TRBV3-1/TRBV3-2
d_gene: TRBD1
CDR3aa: CASSLVQGGGVEAFF
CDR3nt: TGTGCCAGCAGCCTCGTACAGGGGGGAGGAGTTGAAGCTTTCTTT

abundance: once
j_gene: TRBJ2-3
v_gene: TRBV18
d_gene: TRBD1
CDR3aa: CASSPPGAGGLTSTDTQYF
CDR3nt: TGTGCCAGCTCACCTCCCGGGGCAGGGGGCCTCACTAGCACAGATACGCAGTATTTT

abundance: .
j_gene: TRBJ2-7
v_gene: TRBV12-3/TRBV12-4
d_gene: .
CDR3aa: CASSSHYEQYF
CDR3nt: TGTGCCAGCAGCTCACACTACGAGCAGTACTTC

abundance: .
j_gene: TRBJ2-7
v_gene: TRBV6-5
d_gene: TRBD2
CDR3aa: CASSPRGSGSAEQYF
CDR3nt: TGTGCCAGCAGCCCCCGTGGTAGCGGGAGTGCCGAGCAGTACTTC

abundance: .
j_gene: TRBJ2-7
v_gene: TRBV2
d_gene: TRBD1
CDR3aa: CASSEAEGGGQYF
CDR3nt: TGTGCCAGCAGTGAAGCGGAAGGGGGCGGGCAGTACTTC

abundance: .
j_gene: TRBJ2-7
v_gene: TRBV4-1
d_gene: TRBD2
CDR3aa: CASSQDGASGSYEQYF
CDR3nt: TGCGCCAGCAGCCAGGATGGGGCTAGCGGGAGCTACGAGCAGTACTTC

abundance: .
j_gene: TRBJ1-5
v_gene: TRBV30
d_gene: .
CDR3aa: CAWSRELNQPQHF
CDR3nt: TGTGCCTGGAGTAGGGAGCTAAATCAGCCCCAGCATTTT

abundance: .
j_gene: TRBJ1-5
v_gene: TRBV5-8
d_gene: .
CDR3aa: CASRGRGGGNQPQHF
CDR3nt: TGTGCCAGCAGGGGGAGGGGGGGAGGCAATCAGCCCCAGCATTTT

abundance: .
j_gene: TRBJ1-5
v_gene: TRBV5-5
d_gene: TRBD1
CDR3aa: CASSLGQRVAQPQHF
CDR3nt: TGTGCCAGCAGCCTGGGACAGCGTGTGGCTCAGCCCCAGCATTTT

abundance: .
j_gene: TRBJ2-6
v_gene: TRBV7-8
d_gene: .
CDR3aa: CASSPYSGSSSSGANVLTF
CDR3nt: TGTGCCAGCAGCCCCTACTCGGGGTCTTCCTCCTCTGGGGCCAACGTCCTGACTTTC

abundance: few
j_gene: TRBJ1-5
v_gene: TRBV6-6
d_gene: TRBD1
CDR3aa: CASSPFNRGDNQPQHF
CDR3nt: TGTGCCAGCAGTCCTTTCAACAGGGGGGATAATCAGCCCCAGCATTTT

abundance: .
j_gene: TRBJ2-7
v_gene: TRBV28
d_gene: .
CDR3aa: CASRPGAGNPHEQYF
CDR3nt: TGTGCCAGCAGACCTGGAGCAGGGAATCCCCACGAGCAGTACTTC

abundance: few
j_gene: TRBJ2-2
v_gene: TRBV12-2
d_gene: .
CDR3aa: CASRLWIGTGELFF
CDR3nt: TGTGCAAGTCGCCTCTGGATCGGGACCGGGGAGCTGTTTTTT

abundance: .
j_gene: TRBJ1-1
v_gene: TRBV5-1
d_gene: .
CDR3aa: CASSLAAGRGSNTEAFF
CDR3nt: TGCGCCAGCAGCTTGGCTGCGGGACGGGGATCGAACACTGAAGCTTTCTTT

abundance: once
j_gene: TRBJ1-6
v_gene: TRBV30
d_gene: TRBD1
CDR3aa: CAWSADRSNSPLHF
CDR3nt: TGTGCCTGGAGTGCGGACAGGTCTAATTCACCCCTCCACTTT

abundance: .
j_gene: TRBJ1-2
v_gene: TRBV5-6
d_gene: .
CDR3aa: CASSLAGREGLYGYTF
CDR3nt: TGTGCCAGCAGCTTGGCCGGCAGGGAAGGCCTCTATGGCTACACCTTC

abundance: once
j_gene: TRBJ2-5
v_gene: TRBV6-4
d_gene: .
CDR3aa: CASSERGGGGETQYF
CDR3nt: TGTGCCAGCAGTGAGCGCGGGGGCGGAGGAGAGACCCAGTACTTC